This is a list of T cell receptor beta chains from one sample in a study of blood T cell repertoires in COVID-19. Generated by immunoSEQ multiplex PCR, the TCRdb table keeps only in-frame clones and is missing some. The table shows fewer than 350,000 clones, with around nine tenths occurring only once. Sequenced sample: PBMCs or T cells enriched from blood (not recorded which). The receptors were gathered from a woman aged 25 to 39 who had been exposed to COVID-19. The conserved cysteine and the conserved F or W are not part of the CDR3 here. D genes are given only for firm matches. The size of a clone is reported for some rows only, either as once, few or many, or as a class for expanded clones.

v_call	d_call	clone_size	cdr3_aa
TRBV11-3	NA	NA	ASSLGGDGGAF
TRBV7-9	NA	NA	ASVRLGRSNTEAF
TRBV7-9	NA	few	ASSLVQSHEQY
TRBV19	NA	NA	ASKNRPGNTEAF
TRBV5-1	NA	NA	ASSRETDDTGELF
TRBV18	NA	NA	ASSPLGGSTTDTQY
TRBV25-1	NA	NA	ASRAGVDQPQH
TRBV19	NA	NA	ASSIGVGGNTEAF
TRBV25-1	TRBD1	NA	ASSETGGLYNEQF
TRBV30	TRBD1	NA	AWKGDSRLF
TRBV30	TRBD1	NA	AWSLKTGGLGPQH
TRBV5-1	NA	few	ASSFGEITGELF
TRBV5-1	NA	NA	ASSLVGDYEQY
TRBV27	TRBD1	NA	ASRRGAGGTENIQY
TRBV28	NA	NA	ATGSLPTGRPF
TRBV3-1/TRBV3-2	TRBD2	NA	ASSLSRASGSHEQY
TRBV28	TRBD1	NA	ASSPGQTITEAF
TRBV11-3	TRBD1	NA	ASSSGTGEMSLEQF
TRBV19	NA	NA	ASSDLTEKLF
TRBV28	TRBD2	once	ASSPPSGTSGSYNEQF
TRBV3-1/TRBV3-2	TRBD1	NA	ASSQADRGREAF
TRBV11-2	NA	few	ASSRRLGPYEQY
TRBV6-1	NA	once	ASSARGGKGADESPLH
TRBV3-1/TRBV3-2	NA	NA	ASSQALGSYEQY
TRBV9	TRBD2	NA	ASSVGAGQETQY
TRBV7-9	TRBD2	NA	ASSLARGVRRVHEQY
TRBV11-3	TRBD1	NA	ASSLGTGAYEQY